This T cell receptor beta chain is drawn from a study of T cells of healthy individuals (dated by TCRdb to 2016 to 2019). The germline V gene specifies SGHTA as CDR1 and FQGTGA as CDR2. From its cysteine to its phenylalanine, the CDR3 spans 13 amino acids. Of all the DNA, just the CDR3 is kept, 39 bases in frame from base 1. V is shortened by 4 bases, J by 4 bases, and the region joining them spans 8 bases. Library construction relied on 5' RACE. The sequencing machine was an Illumina MiSeq. In-frame beta chains were kept once TCRdb had trimmed the public reads at Q25 with fastp and called clones with MiXCR. Under each unique CDR3 protein, matching rows form one entry showing the most common genes and DNA. The sample table lists about 96,000 distinct CDR3 sequences, approximately 15% of them with a count of one. The ten most abundant clones make up 6% to 8% of the sample. In its sample, this clonotype was seen many times. It lacks a known antigen. Base qualities are not provided; no much larger clone lies one nucleotide away.

This sequence was found in a human donor in good health. The rearranged segments are TRBV7-3 and TRBJ2-1; TRBD1 is perhaps the D gene, given 6 matching bases. Here the CDR3 is given as CASSSGQYNEQFF. Read as DNA, the sequence is TGTGCCAGCAGCTCTGGACAGTACAATGAGCAGTTCTTC.